This paragraph covers one TCR beta chain sequence. This CDR3 spans 15 amino acids. V was pared by 5 bases and J by 0 bases, with 11 bases between. Germline values: CDR1 LNHDA, CDR2 SQIVND (reference sequence). Sequenced by immunoSEQ multiplex PCR; TCRdb stores in-frame clones only, minus some. The data contain more than 100,000 clones, roughly 83% of them singletons. These data originate in a study of blood T cell repertoires in COVID-19. Study at large: Whether acute or convalescent, the COVID-19 samples came from the United States, Italy and Spain. PBMCs, B-cell-depleted T cells, or T cells were the source of the cDNA or gDNA that made up the material.

The sequence derives from an elderly woman with acute or convalescent COVID-19. The sample taken for sequencing was peripheral blood. This chain uses TRBV19 with TRBJ1-5; possibly TRBD1 for D (5 bases). CDR3: CASSPQGYSNQPQHF. DNA of the CDR3: TGTGCCAGTAGTCCGCAGGGTTATAGCAATCAGCCCCAGCATTTT.